Sequencing of this T cell receptor (beta chain) was carried out in a study of blood T cell repertoires in COVID-19. Study overall: The origin of the acute and convalescent COVID-19 samples was the United States, Italy and Spain. Nucleic acid was either cDNA or gDNA, and it came from T cells, B-cell-depleted T cells, or PBMCs.

In the study's own analysis: Reference gene primer amplification in the assay estimated nucleated cell counts. Sequenced by immunoSEQ multiplex PCR; TCRdb stores in-frame clones only, minus some. The V and J calls and the clone size are those of that table, but D and trimming were determined from the DNA. Of under 150,000 clones in the sample, about 79% were seen once. The table lists this clone with a few counts. Trimming took 1 base from V and 0 from J, leaving 18 bases between them. From germline, CDR1 is SGHTA and CDR2 FQGNSA. This CDR3 is 18 amino acids long. The sample consisted of peripheral blood. This chain joins TRBV7-2 and TRBJ1-1; D perhaps matches TRBD1 (5 bases). This TCR came from a woman older than 75 with active or convalescent COVID-19. CDR3 DNA sequence: TGTGCCAGCAGCTTAGGCGGGGCCAGCCGGAGATTGAACACTGAAGCTTTCTTT. Translating it yields CASSLGGASRRLNTEAFF.